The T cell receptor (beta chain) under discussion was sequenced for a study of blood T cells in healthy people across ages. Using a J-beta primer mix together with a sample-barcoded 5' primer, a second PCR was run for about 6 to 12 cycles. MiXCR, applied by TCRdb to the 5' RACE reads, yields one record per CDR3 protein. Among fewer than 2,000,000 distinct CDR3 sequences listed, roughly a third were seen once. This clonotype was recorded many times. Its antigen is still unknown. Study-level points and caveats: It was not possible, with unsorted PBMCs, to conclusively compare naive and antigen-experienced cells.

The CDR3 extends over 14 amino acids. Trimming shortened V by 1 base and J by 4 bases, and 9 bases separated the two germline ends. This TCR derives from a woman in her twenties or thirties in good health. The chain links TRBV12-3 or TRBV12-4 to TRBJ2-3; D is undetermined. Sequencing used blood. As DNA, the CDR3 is TGTGCCAGCAGTTTAGTGTCAACCCCAGATACGCAGTATTTT. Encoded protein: CASSLVSTPDTQYF.